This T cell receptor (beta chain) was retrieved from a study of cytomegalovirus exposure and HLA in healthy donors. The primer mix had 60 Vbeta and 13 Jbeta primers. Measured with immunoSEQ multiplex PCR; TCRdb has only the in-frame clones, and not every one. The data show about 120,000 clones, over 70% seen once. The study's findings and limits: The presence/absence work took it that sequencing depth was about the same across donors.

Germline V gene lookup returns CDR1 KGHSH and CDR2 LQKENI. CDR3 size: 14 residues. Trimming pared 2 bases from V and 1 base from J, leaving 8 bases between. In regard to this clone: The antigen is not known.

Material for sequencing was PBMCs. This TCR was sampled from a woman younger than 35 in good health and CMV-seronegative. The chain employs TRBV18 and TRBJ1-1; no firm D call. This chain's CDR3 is CASSPSSTNTEAFF. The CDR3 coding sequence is TGTGCCAGCTCACCAAGTAGCACGAACACTGAAGCTTTCTTT.